Detailed here is one TCR beta chain. Study processing details: Estimation of nucleated cell counts relied on the amplification of reference gene primers. The protocol was immunoSEQ multiplex PCR, while the TCRdb copy is restricted to in-frame clones and leaves out a portion. V and J calls plus clone size are reproduced from that table; the DNA served to infer D and trimming. The sample contains tens of thousands of clones, more than 80% of which appear only once. CDR1 is LGHDT and CDR2 is YNNKEL in the germline V gene (reference sequence). The junction had 6 bases not matched to a gene; V was cut back by 0 bases and J by 6 bases. This CDR3 is 15 amino acids long. This record comes from a study of blood T cell repertoires in COVID-19.

This sequence was found in a woman aged 40 to 50 with active or convalescent COVID-19. Sample: peripheral blood. The V and J genes are TRBV3-1 (or the pseudogene TRBV3-2) and TRBJ2-3; 7 bases align to TRBD1. The CDR3 nucleotides read TGTGCCAGCAGCCAAGATTGGGCAGGGGGTGATACGCAGTATTTT. Amino acids: CASSQDWAGGDTQYF.